This T cell receptor (beta chain) was captured by sequencing in a study of blood T cell repertoires in COVID-19. This CDR3 region has 13 residues. Germline CDR1 is KGHDR and CDR2 is SFDVKD. V lost 6 bases and J lost 4, with 12 bases in between. Study processing details: Reference gene primers were amplified, and this amplification served to estimate nucleated cell counts. Libraries were prepared by immunoSEQ multiplex PCR; TCRdb keeps only in-frame clonotypes and omits some of them. Clonal size and the V and J genes are those of that table, whereas D and trimming came from the DNA. The table has 90,000 to 100,000 clones, over 80% seen once.

This sequence was found in a man aged 65 to 79 with active or convalescent COVID-19. What was sequenced was peripheral blood. The chain recombines TRBV24-1 with TRBJ2-7; the D gene is possibly TRBD1 (7 bases). This CDR3 reads CATSPGGSYEQYF. In DNA, the CDR3 is TGTGCCACCAGTCCAGGGGGGTCGTACGAGCAGTACTTC.